The sequence of this T cell receptor beta chain was determined in a study of early T cells in non-severe SARS-CoV-2 infection. This clonotype came up a few times. Looked up from germline, CDR1 is DFQATT and CDR2 is SNEGSKA (reference sequence). This CDR3 spans 13 amino acids. V lost 5 bases to trimming and J lost 7 bases, with 18 bases between them. Using its own MiXCR run on the 5' RACE reads, TCRdb lists one record per CDR3 protein. This table has 85,000 to 100,000 distinct CDR3 sequences, 11% appearing once. The chain uses TRBV20-1 and TRBJ2-7; either TRBD1 or TRBD2 may fit D (5 bases each). Sequenced material: whole blood, taken at baseline. The origin of this receptor is an adult who was a healthcare worker with PCR-confirmed SARS-CoV-2 infection or an uninfected control (not recorded which). The CDR3 loop is CSAPLGVGGEQYF. CDR3 in DNA: TGCAGTGCTCCCTTGGGGGTCGGTGGTGAGCAGTACTTC.